This T cell receptor beta chain emerged from a study of regulatory T cells in long-lasting Graves disease (TCRdb year 2021). The study in broad terms: To count as having persistent Graves' disease, a patient had to have received antithyroid drug treatment for over 5 years with TSH receptor autoantibodies remaining persistently positive. Persistent Graves' disease patients were compared with newly diagnosed Graves' disease patients by peripheral blood TCR sequencing and RNA sequencing. The study was registered as a clinical trial and conducted in China. A total of some 33 samples were covered by TCR sequencing, comprising approximately 13 persistent and 20 or so newly diagnosed Graves' disease patients. On average, persistent Graves' disease patients in the clinical cohort had been on antithyroid drugs for approximately ten years. Results and caveats for the whole study, not just this receptor: Only the TCR beta chain was sequenced and analyzed. The authors acknowledged the small sample size as a limitation that may reduce accuracy. Peripheral blood alone was examined, since thyroid tissue, which constituted the primary lesion, could not be accessed. A larger number of public clonotypes was shared among persistent patients (approximately 2,600) than among newly diagnosed patients (approximately 1,000). TRBV28, TRBJ1-2 and TRBJ2-5 were preferentially used in persistent disease, while TRBV20-1 and TRBJ2-1 were favored in newly diagnosed disease. Compared with newly diagnosed patients, patients with persistent Graves' disease had lower TCR Shannon entropy and fewer highly expanded clones, which suggests clonal expansion.

Sample time point, as interpreted from the label and publication: persistent/refractory GD, antithyroid drugs over 5 years with positive TRAb. For both TCR sequencing and RNA sequencing, RNA was extracted from PBMCs using TRIzol. The diagnosis of Graves' disease was made according to American Thyroid Association guidelines. Patients for the study were recruited at an endocrinology department in Xi'an, China. Each patient gave roughly 8.4 milliliters of peripheral blood, collected in an EDTA anticoagulant tube. Ficoll Paque Plus density gradient separation was used to isolate PBMCs, and no further T cell sorting was done. An Agilent 2100 Bioanalyzer and agarose gel were used to check RNA quality, while a NanoDrop 2000 measured RNA concentration. This clonotype was observed many times. This receptor's antigen is unknown. Base-call qualities are not available, and no considerably larger clone is one nucleotide away.

The library was prepared using multiplex PCR. These reads were obtained on an Illumina HiSeq 4000. iRepertoire HTBI primers and Arm-PCR amplification of CDR3 regions were used to construct TCR beta libraries. Before sequencing, the PCR products underwent gel purification. Per the source publication's procedure: Gene usage analysis of CDR3 amino acid clonotypes relied on the roughly 60 TRBV and over 13 TRBJ segments identified across samples. COPE and FqMerger were used to merge filtered high-quality paired reads into contigs. Contigs were aligned with BLAST to IMGT TRBV, TRBD and TRBJ reference genes, and CDR3 was defined per IMGT. Any clonotype with a frequency above 0.1% was classified as a highly expanded clone. Repertoire diversity was measured by Shannon entropy, and V-J evenness by the Gini coefficient. Public clonotypes were defined as clonotypes shared by more than one individual. TCRdb reprocessed the public reads (quality trimming at Q25 with fastp, clone calling with MiXCR) and kept in-frame beta chains. Each entry merges the rows of one CDR3 protein and shows their most common DNA and genes. These V and J calls originate from TCRdb's pipeline instead of the authors' own analysis. The sample data list 300,000 to 500,000 distinct CDR3 sequences, and around 21% of these were observed just once. The ten largest make up less than 25% of the sample.

The germline V gene gives CDR1 as MNHNS and CDR2 as SASEGT. V drops 5 bases and J drops 0 bases, leaving 8 bases in between. From the cysteine up to the phenylalanine, the CDR3 has a length of 13 residues. Kept here is only the CDR3 DNA, which spans 39 bases and is read in frame from base 1. The sequencing here drew on peripheral blood mononuclear cells (PBMCs), taken when the disease was refractory, from a patient treated with antithyroid drugs. The chain is encoded by TRBV6-1 joined to TRBJ2-7, with the identity of the D gene unclear. This clonotype originated in a female donor with Graves disease. At the DNA level, the sequence is TGTGCCAGCAGTACGGCGAGCTCCTACGAGCAGTACTTC. It encodes CASSTASSYEQYF.